The sequence of this TCR beta chain was determined in a study of response to subunit inactivated influenza vaccine. Findings and limits, study-wide: Authors suggested seasonal influenza vaccinations each recruit few new T cells.

V was cut by 5 bases and J by 8 bases, with 17 bases left in between. From germline, CDR1 is SGHTA and CDR2 FQGTGA. The CDR3 consists of 14 residues. TCRdb passed the RT-PCR reads through MiXCR, listing each CDR3 protein once. The sample contains approximately 500,000 distinct CDR3 sequences, about an eighth of which appear only once. This clonotype was observed many times. Its specificity is not known. V usage is TRBV7-3 and J usage is TRBJ2-3; no definite D call. The sample was PBMCs from blood, taken 35 to 45 days after vaccination. This clonotype originated in a man aged 45-65 years who received an inactivated influenza vaccine. The CDR3 DNA follows: TGTGCCAGCAGCCCAATAAGATCTGTTGCTACGCAGTATTTT. Translating it yields CASSPIRSVATQYF.